The clone carrying this T cell receptor (beta chain) was detected only once. Its specificity is unknown. This could be a read error, since a much larger clone is one nucleotide away. Amplification of the TCR beta CDR3 regions used RNA transcripts (as template). In the first round, RT-PCR was carried out with HTBI primers, and a multiplex PCR formed the second round. Via MiXCR, TCRdb re-called the multiplex PCR reads, giving one row per CDR3 protein. The data show some 15,000 distinct CDR3 sequences, approximately 48% seen once. Germline loops: CDR1 ENHRY, CDR2 SYGVKD. The CDR3 contains 13 residues. The V end was cut by 10 bases, the J end by 4 bases, with 15 bases between. Ophthalmopathic donors had moderate-to-severe activity, CAS ≥3 and NOSPECS ≥4, with disease that had lasted under 3 months. PBMCs were density-gradient isolated from about 9.6 ml fresh blood. These data come from a study of Graves' ophthalmopathy and Graves' hyperthyroidism.

Study observations and caveats: A roughly 81% specificity and about 88% sensitivity were achieved by a 13-signature model that separated ophthalmopathy from stable hyperthyroidism. Its predictions of ophthalmopathy progression gave the model over 65% sensitivity and roughly 76% specificity.

This receptor was obtained from a woman in her twenties or thirties with Graves' ophthalmopathy. The rearrangement joins TRBV10-3 to TRBJ2-3; either TRBD1 or TRBD2 may fit D (5 bases each). Sequencing input: peripheral blood. This chain's CDR3 is CATATVRADTQYF. CDR3 in DNA: TGTGCCACCGCGACAGTGAGGGCAGATACGCAGTATTTT.